This TCR beta chain was recovered during a study of cytotoxic CD8 clonotypes in ibrutinib-treated CLL. Study-level findings and limits: While tracking circulating CD8+ T-cell counts, baseline clonality exceeded that of age-matched healthy donors.

V was clipped by 3 bases and J by 1 base, with 6 bases between them. The CDR3 contains 14 residues. Germline V gene data show CDR1 as MGHDK and CDR2 as SYGVNS. This clone appeared a few times. Its antigen is as yet unknown. T cells were sequenced at a targeted depth of 1 in 200,000 to 1 in 1 million. Sequenced by immunoSEQ multiplex PCR; TCRdb stores in-frame clones only, minus some. The sample holds 25,000 to 35,000 clones; 70% to 90% are singletons and the top ten take 8%. The receptor's source is a human donor with chronic lymphocytic leukemia. The source material was PBMCs, sampled after 24 months of ibrutinib treatment. V and J are TRBV25-1 and TRBJ2-2; D unclear. CDR3: CASSDSENTGELFF. DNA for the CDR3: TGTGCCAGCAGTGATTCCGAGAACACCGGGGAGCTGTTTTTT. The variable domain in full, completed from reference TRBV25-1 and TRBJ2-2, reads EADIYQTPRYLVIGTGKKITLECSQTMGHDKMYWYQQDPGMELHLIHYSYGVNSTEKGDLSSESTVSRIRTEHFPLTLESARPSHTSQYLCASSDSENTGELFFGEGSRLTVL.